These 21 T cell receptor beta chains came from one sample sequenced in a study of beta chain features in type 1 diabetes. General study findings and limits: Shortening that was moderate but significant affected the TCRB CDR3s of Type 1 diabetes patients in all four CD4+ subsets.

The entirety of the isolated RNA underwent reverse transcription, so expressed TCRB transcripts were sequenced. TCRdb's table, derived via immunoSEQ multiplex PCR, lists solely in-frame clones and lacks some. The repertoire has around 690,000 clones, over 10% of them found once; the top ten carry 0.095% to 0.15%. For these receptors, no antigen is known. The sample taken for sequencing was naive CD4+ T cells from blood. Every receptor here comes from a young man with type 1 diabetes.

J is TRBJ2-7 and V is TRBV23-1, with D possibly TRBD1 on 6 matching bases. TRBV23-1 is recorded as an ORF, its role being uncertain. Trimming pared 2 bases from V and 0 bases from J, leaving 17 bases between. The CDR3 covers 17 residues. CDR3 DNA sequence: TGCGCCAGCAGTCAAAAAAAAGGGGGACCCCGCTCCTACGAGCAGTACTTC. Protein: CASSQKKGGPRSYEQYF.

This clone turned up a few times. The J gene is TRBJ2-3, the V gene TRBV4-3; 14 bases fit TRBD2. Germline V lookup: CDR1 LGHNA, CDR2 YSLEER. Trimming removed 1 base from V and 5 bases from J; junction bases left unmatched: 5. This CDR3 spans 17 amino acids. The CDR3 protein is CASSQGLAGGPGDTQYF. The CDR3 DNA sequence: TGCGCCAGCAGCCAAGGACTAGCGGGGGGGCCAGGAGATACGCAGTATTTT.

The chain couples TRBV27 to TRBJ2-7, with no clear D. V lost 5 bases and J 0 bases, leaving 14 bases between the germline ends. In germline, CDR1 is MNHEY, CDR2 SMNVEV (reference sequence). The CDR3 has 15 amino acids. CDR3 DNA: TGTGCCAGCAGTAACATTGCGCTTGCCTCCTACGAGCAGTACTTC. Protein: CASSNIALASYEQYF.

This clone occurred a few times. The sample has other DNA sequences that encode this CDR3 too. The V and J genes are TRBV5-1 and TRBJ2-7; 9 nucleotides line up with TRBD1. Germline V gene data show CDR1 as SGHRS and CDR2 as YFSETQ. Trimming at V came to 3 bases and at J to 2 bases, leaving 3 bases not matched to a gene. The CDR3 totals 14 residues. In nucleotides, the CDR3 is TGCGCCAGCAGCTCTAGACAGGGGGCCTACGAGCAGTACTTC. It encodes CASSSRQGAYEQYF.

A note on this clone: Other DNA sequences within the sample encode an identical CDR3. The chain has TRBV5-6 and TRBJ2-5, with D unclear. Germline V CDR1 and CDR2: SGHDT, YYEEEE. CDR3 length equals 13 residues. The V end was cut by 0 bases, the J end by 5 bases, with 8 bases between. CDR3 sequence reads: CASSLEGLETQYF. CDR3 bases: TGTGCCAGCAGCTTGGAGGGCCTGGAGACCCAGTACTTC.

As for this clone: An end of the junction differs from the germline gene, which may be a read error. The rearrangement links TRBV10-3 to TRBJ2-3; D uncertain. Germline loops: CDR1 ENHRY, CDR2 SYGVKD. This CDR3 contains 14 residues. The DNA of the CDR3 is TGTGCCAGCAGTTACTCGGACAGCACAGATACGCAGTATTTT. It translates to CASSYSDSTDTQYF.

In this sample, this clone turned up a few times. The J gene is TRBJ2-7, the V gene TRBV4-3, with D hard to call. The V end was cut by 1 base, the J end by 0 bases, with 10 bases between. Germline V gene lookup returns CDR1 LGHNA and CDR2 YSLEER. The CDR3 is 15 residues long. The CDR3 reads CASSQGSATSYEQYF. CDR3 coding DNA: TGCGCCAGCAGCCAAGGGTCTGCTACCTCCTACGAGCAGTACTTC.

This clone turned up a few times. The rearrangement links TRBV10-2 to TRBJ2-5; D might be TRBD2 (6 bases). CDR3 length: 14 residues. Trimming removed 4 bases at V and 5 bases at J, with 14 bases between. Germline V gene lookup returns CDR1 WSHSY and CDR2 SAAADI. The CDR3 DNA is TGCGCCAGCAGTGGGGGACTCGTGGGGGAGACCCAGTACTTC. It specifies CASSGGLVGETQYF.

The V gene is TRBV30, the J gene TRBJ2-1; the match to TRBD2 covers 7 bases. The CDR3 length is 12 residues. From germline, CDR1 is GTSNPN and CDR2 SVGIG (reference sequence). The V gene end was trimmed by 4 bases and the J gene end by 7 bases; junction bases not matched to a gene: 4. The CDR3 region is CAWTFSGNEQFF. The CDR3 DNA follows: TGTGCCTGGACCTTTAGCGGGAATGAGCAGTTCTTC.

This clone has at least ten counts. The CDR3 protein is CASSIGRANNEQFF. The CDR3 DNA is TGTGCCAGTAGTATTGGCCGCGCCAACAATGAGCAGTTCTTC. The J gene is TRBJ2-1, the V gene TRBV19; D uncertain. The ends were cut back, 3 bases at V and 5 bases at J, with 11 bases in the middle. CDR3 length equals 14 residues. CDR1 is LNHDA and CDR2 is SQIVND in the germline V gene (reference sequence). Variable domain in full (rest from reference TRBV19 and TRBJ2-1): DGGITQSPKYLFRKEGQNVTLSCEQNLNHDAMYWYRQDPGQGLRLIYYSQIVNDFQKGDIAEGYSVSREKKESFPLTVTSAQKNPTAFYLCASSIGRANNEQFFGPGTRLTVL.

V usage is TRBV6-1 and J usage is TRBJ1-5; D is possibly TRBD1 (6 bases). CDR1 is MNHNS and CDR2 is SASEGT in the germline V gene. The CDR3 sequence is 15 residues long. V was clipped by 5 bases and J by 0 bases, with 11 bases between them. The CDR3 DNA reads as TGTGCCAGCAGTCAACAGGGTTATAGCAATCAGCCCCAGCATTTT. Translated, it gives CASSQQGYSNQPQHF.

This clone occurred a few times. This sequence joins TRBV29-1 and TRBJ1-5; D remains ambiguous. CDR1 SQVTM and CDR2 ANQGSEA come from the germline V gene. The CDR3 totals 13 residues. V lost 0 bases, J lost 6 bases, and 9 bases lay in between. CDR3 sequence: CSVEDQAGQPQHF. DNA for the CDR3: TGCAGCGTTGAAGATCAGGCCGGTCAGCCCCAGCATTTT.

This clone has just a few counts. The V call is TRBV15, the J call TRBJ1-5; 11 bases agree with TRBD1. CDR1 is LNHNV and CDR2 is YYDKDF in the germline V gene (reference sequence). J gave up 4 bases and V 5 bases, and 13 bases lay outside the gene matches. The CDR3 is 18 residues long. The CDR3 DNA reads TGTGCCACCAGCTACGAGGGGCTAGGACAGGGGGCTAATCAGCCCCAGCATTTT. The encoded protein is CATSYEGLGQGANQPQHF.

This chain joins TRBV5-4 and TRBJ2-7, with D maybe TRBD2 (5 bases). Germline V lookup: CDR1 SGHNT, CDR2 YYREEE (reference sequence). Trimming stripped 4 bases from V and 1 base from J, with 15 bases between. This CDR3 region has 15 residues. CDR3 protein: CASSRPLSDSYEQYF. CDR3 nucleotides: TGTGCCAGCAGCCGACCCCTTAGCGATTCCTACGAGCAGTACTTC.

Notes on this clone: Other DNA sequences in this specimen translate into the identical CDR3. The chain combines TRBV28 with TRBJ2-7; D ambiguous. Trimming cost V 2 bases and J 4 bases, with 3 bases left between them. There are 11 residues in the CDR3. Germline assignment: CDR1 MDHEN and CDR2 SYDVKM. As DNA, the CDR3 is TGTGCCAGCAGTTTAACGTACGAGCAGTACTTC. Amino acids: CASSLTYEQYF.

This clone was observed a handful of times. The chain has TRBV9 and TRBJ1-6; a possible D gene is TRBD1 (5 bases). CDR3 length: 15 residues. Germline CDR1 and CDR2: SGDLS and YYNGEE. V dropped 4 bases and J dropped 7 bases, with 15 bases sitting between them. CDR3 DNA sequence: TGTGCCAGCAGCCCCCTCGGGGCAGGGAATTCACCCCTCCACTTT. Translated, it gives CASSPLGAGNSPLHF.

The gene calls are TRBV7-2 and TRBJ1-2; D call uncertain. V was trimmed by 5 bases and J by 5 bases, leaving 6 bases between them. Per the germline V gene, CDR1 is SGHTA and CDR2 is FQGNSA. There are 11 residues in the CDR3. The CDR3 loop is CASSIRYGYTF. The CDR3 coding sequence is TGTGCCAGCAGCATCCGTTATGGCTACACCTTC.

In this sample, this clone turned up a few times. The chain joins TRBV11-2 to TRBJ2-1, with TRBD1 as a possible D gene (5 bases). V dropped 1 base and J dropped 6 bases, with 16 bases sitting between them. This CDR3 region has 16 residues. Germline lookup yields CDR1 SGHAT and CDR2 FQNNGV. CDR3 loop: CASSLGSQGRVNEQFF. CDR3 nucleotide sequence: TGTGCCAGCAGCTTAGGTTCGCAGGGTAGGGTCAATGAGCAGTTCTTC.

The chain is built from TRBV4-1 and TRBJ2-3; weak D call: TRBD2 (5 bases). V lost 1 base and J lost 3, with 11 bases in between. Germline assignment: CDR1 MGHRA and CDR2 YSYEKL. CDR3 size: 15 residues. The CDR3 reads CASSQAGSLTDTQYF. CDR3 in DNA: TGCGCCAGCAGCCAAGCGGGGAGTCTAACAGATACGCAGTATTTT.

The chain has TRBV4-2 and TRBJ1-2, with D possibly TRBD1 on 6 matching bases. V was cut by 4 bases and J by 0 bases, with 9 bases left in between. The CDR3 is made up of 14 amino acids. Per the germline V gene, CDR1 is LGHNA and CDR2 is YNFKEQ. CDR3 in amino acids: CASSPGTPNYGYTF. The CDR3 DNA is TGTGCCAGCAGCCCCGGGACACCTAACTATGGCTACACCTTC.

This clone appeared a few times. CDR3: CASSLEQLLAKNIQYF. The DNA of the CDR3 is TGTGCCAGCAGCTTAGAGCAGTTATTAGCCAAAAACATTCAGTACTTC. The chain is built from TRBV7-9 and TRBJ2-4, with D unresolved. This CDR3 is built from 16 residues. V was cut by 1 base and J by 0 bases, with 10 bases left in between. Germline V gene sequence: CDR1 SEHNR, CDR2 FQNEAQ (reference sequence).